This T cell receptor (beta chain) derives from a study of CXCR3-negative and CXCR3-positive naive CD8 T cells. Study-level points and caveats: CXCR3-positive naive cells had more hydrophobic TRB CDR3s than CXCR3-negative naive cells.

Germline CDR1 and CDR2: LGHNT and FRNRAP. This CDR3 has 11 residues. Comment on this clonotype: The target antigen is unknown.

Libraries of TRB cDNA were made by 5' RACE and carried UMIs. One entry per CDR3 protein, without DNA, is what TCRdb gives after re-calling the 5' RACE reads. The specimen's table records fewer than 140,000 distinct CDR3 sequences. This receptor was identified in a human donor in good health. Some clones in this sample may be carry-over from other donors' samples. Sequenced sample: naive CXCR3+ CD8+ T cells from blood. Subset indicated: CD45RO-CCR7+CD27+CD95- naive CD8+ T cells expressing CXCR3 (TNR3+). This chain joins TRBV12-5 and TRBJ1-1. CDR3 region: CASGLLDETFF.